Shown below are 22 T cell receptor beta chains from a single sample sequenced in a study of blood T cells in healthy people across ages. A J-beta primer mix and a sample-barcoded 5' primer were used in a second PCR of about 7 to 12 cycles. TCRdb called the 5' RACE reads again in MiXCR, with one record for every CDR3 protein. The table includes hundreds of thousands of distinct CDR3 sequences, 20% to 25% detected once. This sample was shared with a second study, whose subject was T cells of mothers and their children.

Sequenced: blood. The receptor set was obtained from a boy younger than 18 in good health.

This sequence joins TRBV29-1 and TRBJ1-3; unclear D gene. The CDR3 is made up of 13 amino acids. CDR1 SQVTM and CDR2 ANQGSEA come from the germline V gene. Trimming cost V 2 bases and J 0 bases, with 5 bases left between them. CDR3 DNA sequence: TGCAGCGTTGAATATATCTCTGGAAACACCATATATTTT. Translated: CSVEYISGNTIYF.

The chain joins TRBV7-2 to TRBJ2-1, with TRBD2 matching 7 bases. Germline V gene data show CDR1 as SGHTA and CDR2 as FQGNSA. The J segment lost 9 bases and the V segment lost 2 bases, leaving 10 bases of the junction unmatched. There are 15 residues in the CDR3. CDR3 nucleotides: TGTGCCAGCAGCTTACGAGCGGGGAGTTTTAGTGAGCAGTTCTTC. It yields the protein CASSLRAGSFSEQFF. Using reference TRBV7-2 and TRBJ2-1 for the parts outside the CDR3, the full variable domain is GAGVSQSPSNKVTEKGKDVELRCDPISGHTALYWYRQSLGQGLEFLIYFQGNSAPDKSGLPSDRFSAERTGGSVSTLTIQRTQQEDSAVYLCASSLRAGSFSEQFFGPGTRLTVL.

This chain joins TRBV28 and TRBJ2-1; TRBD1 matches 7 bases. The tail of the sequence fits TRBJ2-5 better, so the J call may be wrong. This CDR3 contains 16 residues. The germline V gene has CDR1 MDHEN and CDR2 SYDVKM. The CDR3 nucleotides are TGTGCCAGCAGTTTTCCCGGGACAGTTAAGATGAAGACCCAGTACTTC. Translation gives CASSFPGTVKMKTQYF.

V usage is TRBV19 and J usage is TRBJ2-2, with D tentatively TRBD2 (6 bases). The CDR3 is 14 residues long. Germline values: CDR1 LNHDA, CDR2 SQIVND (reference sequence). Trimming shortened V by 5 bases and J by 8 bases, and 15 bases separated the two germline ends. CDR3: CASSPGTVKGELFF. The CDR3 nucleotides read TGTGCCAGTAGTCCAGGGACTGTAAAGGGGGAGCTGTTTTTT.

This clonotype has just a few counts. The V call is TRBV5-6, the J call TRBJ2-4; TRBD1 might be the D (7 bases). CDR1 is SGHDT, CDR2 YYEEEE, per germline. V dropped 7 bases and J dropped 9 bases, with 14 bases sitting between them. CDR3 length: 12 residues. CDR3 amino acids: CASGQGGSIQYF. Here the CDR3 DNA reads TGTGCCAGCGGGCAGGGGGGTAGCATTCAGTACTTC.

With respect to this clonotype: A much larger clone differs from this one at a single base, so this may be a read error. The chain recombines TRBV12-3 or TRBV12-4 with TRBJ2-1; D perhaps matches TRBD1 (6 bases). The CDR3 has 14 amino acids. In DNA form, the CDR3 reads TGTGCCAGCACTCTGGACAGCGGCTACAATGAGCAGGTCTTC. It specifies CASTLDSGYNEQVF.

The rearrangement uses TRBV7-3 and TRBJ1-2, with 8 bases that match TRBD1. This CDR3 contains 14 residues. J gave up 8 bases and V 3 bases, and 8 bases lay outside the gene matches. Germline V gene sequence: CDR1 SGHTA, CDR2 FQGTGA. Written as DNA, the CDR3 is TGTGCCAGCAGCTTGGGGACAGGAGTGGAAGGCTACACCTTC. It specifies CASSLGTGVEGYTF.

This clonotype was picked up a small number of times. CDR3 nucleotide sequence: TGTGCCAGCAGCAAAGCGCTCGGGGGCCAGCTTCCCACCGGGGAGCTGTTTTTT. Protein: CASSKALGGQLPTGELFF. The rearrangement uses TRBV21-1 and TRBJ2-2; the table's D call, TRBD1, has no DNA check behind it. TRBV21-1 is recorded as a pseudogene. The CDR3 runs to 18 residues.

This clonotype was picked up a small number of times. The chain uses TRBV20-1 and TRBJ2-7; D possibly corresponds to TRBD1 (5 bases). Deletions cut 5 bases from V and 3 bases from J, with 20 bases between. The V gene's germline CDR1 is DFQATT and CDR2 SNEGSKA (reference sequence). CDR3 size: 15 residues. CDR3 loop: CSAGAVDRDIYEQYF. The CDR3 region has the DNA TGCAGTGCTGGGGCTGTTGACAGAGATATCTACGAGCAGTACTTC.

The chain employs TRBV28 and TRBJ2-2, with D possibly matching TRBD1 (5 bases). The CDR3 has 16 amino acids. Trimming shortened V by 4 bases and J by 4 bases, and 16 bases separated the two germline ends. CDR1 MDHEN and CDR2 SYDVKM come from the germline V gene. The CDR3 reads CASSSQGEAFTGELFF. In DNA form, the CDR3 reads TGTGCCAGCAGTTCTCAGGGCGAGGCGTTCACCGGGGAGCTGTTTTTT.

The genes are TRBV7-2 and TRBJ2-3; D possibly uses TRBD1 or TRBD2 (6 bases each). CDR1 and CDR2 from the germline V gene are SGHTA and FQGNSA. The ends were cut back, 2 bases at V and 12 bases at J, with 9 bases in the middle. The CDR3 runs to 11 residues. The CDR3 coding sequence is TGTGCCAGCAGCTTACAGGGGACTCAGTATTTT. The encoded protein is CASSLQGTQYF.

The chain uses TRBV7-9 and TRBJ1-4, with D tentatively TRBD1 (6 bases). The CDR3 consists of 15 residues. Germline V gives CDR1 SEHNR, CDR2 FQNEAQ (reference sequence). V was shortened by 5 bases and J by 0 bases, with 10 bases between the two germline ends. For the CDR3, the DNA is TGTGCCAGCAGCCGAGGGGGGGCAACTAATGAAAAACTGTTTTTT. Encoded protein: CASSRGGATNEKLFF.

The chain carries TRBV12-3 or TRBV12-4 and TRBJ2-5; 12 nucleotides line up with TRBD2. The DNA matches TRBJ2-7 better at its end, which makes the J call doubtful. The CDR3 spans 15 residues. The CDR3 coding sequence is TGTGCCAGCAGTCAATCTAGCGGGAGGGCCGACGAGCAGTACTTC. This translates into CASSQSSGRADEQYF.

A few counts support this clonotype. V gene TRBV5-6 combines with J gene TRBJ2-3; 11 bases align to TRBD1. The CDR3 contains 16 residues. Germline V gene data show CDR1 as SGHDT and CDR2 as YYEEEE. Trimming took 6 bases from V and 2 from J; bases not matched to a gene: 8. Written as DNA, the CDR3 is TGTGCCAGCACCAAACGGGACAGGGGGACCACAGATACGCAGTATTTT. Protein sequence: CASTKRDRGTTDTQYF. Full variable domain (missing parts from reference TRBV5-6 and TRBJ2-3): DAGVTQSPTHLIKTRGQQVTLRCSPKSGHDTVSWYQQALGQGPQFIFQYYEEEERQRGNFPDRFSGHQFPNYSSELNVNALLLGDSALYLCASTKRDRGTTDTQYFGPGTRLTVL.

The chain employs TRBV7-8 and TRBJ1-2; tentative D call: TRBD1 (6 bases). This CDR3 is built from 16 residues. V lost 2 bases to trimming and J lost 5 bases, with 18 bases between them. The germline gives CDR1 SGHVS, CDR2 FQNEAQ. CDR3 nucleotide sequence: TGTGCCAGCAGCTTACGAGATGGAGGGGGGAGATATGGCTACACCTTC. Translation: CASSLRDGGGRYGYTF. Full variable domain (remainder filled in from reference TRBV7-8 and TRBJ1-2): GAGVSQSPRYKVAKRGQDVALRCDPISGHVSLFWYQQALGQGPEFLTYFQNEAQLDKSGLPSDRFFAERPEGSVSTLKIQRTQQEDSAVYLCASSLRDGGGRYGYTFGSGTRLTVV.

This clonotype was detected ten times or more. The J gene is TRBJ2-5, the V gene TRBV5-1, with D tentatively TRBD2 (5 bases). The V gene's germline CDR1 is SGHRS and CDR2 YFSETQ. V was shortened by 4 bases and J by 0 bases, with 7 bases between the two germline ends. This CDR3 comprises 13 residues. The CDR3 DNA follows: TGCGCCAGCAGCGAGAGGGACCAAGAGACCCAGTACTTC. Protein product: CASSERDQETQYF.

Note on this clonotype: An end of the junction differs from the germline gene, which may be a read error. The chain recombines TRBV6-4 with TRBJ2-4, with D possibly matching TRBD2 (6 bases). Germline assignment: CDR1 MRHNA and CDR2 SNTAGT. The CDR3 spans 13 residues. The CDR3 reads CASSKEGQGVLDF. CDR3 in DNA: TGTGCCAGCAGCAAGGAGGGGCAGGGTGTCTTGGACTTC.

The V and J genes are TRBV5-1 and TRBJ2-2; D may be TRBD1 (6 bases). CDR1 and CDR2 from the germline V gene are SGHRS and YFSETQ. The ends were cut back, 0 bases at V and 6 bases at J, with 9 bases in the middle. This CDR3 region has 14 residues. In nucleotides, the CDR3 is TGCGCCAGCAGCTTGGTGGCAGGGGCCGGGGAGCTGTTTTTT. It specifies CASSLVAGAGELFF.

This clonotype has more than one count but fewer than ten. The V call is TRBV15, the J call TRBJ1-1, with TRBD1 matching 9 bases. Germline lookup yields CDR1 LNHNV and CDR2 YYDKDF (reference sequence). CDR3 length: 13 residues. With V trimmed by 8 bases and J by 8 bases, 9 bases remained unmatched. Written as DNA, the CDR3 is TGTGCCACCGGCACAGGGGGCTCATTCGAAGCTTTCTTT. Translation: CATGTGGSFEAFF.

The chain joins TRBV9 to TRBJ2-4, with unresolved D. Germline V gene lookup returns CDR1 SGDLS and CDR2 YYNGEE. Between the trimmed V and J ends, which lost 0 bases and 10 bases, there was a span of 14 bases. This CDR3 has 14 residues. CDR3 nucleotide sequence: TGTGCCAGCAGCGTAGATCTTCAAGGCCAGATTCAGTACTTC. Translation gives CASSVDLQGQIQYF.

Written as DNA, the CDR3 is TGCAGCGTTGGACAGGGTGCTTTGGGCGGGGATACGCAGTATTTT. Its protein product is CSVGQGALGGDTQYF. The chain employs TRBV29-1 and TRBJ2-3; 7 bases fit TRBD1. V lost 4 bases, J lost 6 bases, and 13 bases stayed unmatched. The CDR3 sequence is 15 residues long. Germline CDR1 and CDR2: SQVTM and ANQGSEA.

The chain joins TRBV25-1 to TRBJ2-1, with D hard to call. The DNA end is more similar to TRBJ2-5, so the J call may be wrong. Looked up from germline, CDR1 is MGHDK and CDR2 is SYGVNS. The CDR3 is 13 residues long. The CDR3 region is CASSGVGIKTQYF. The CDR3 region has the DNA TGTGCCAGCAGTGGAGTTGGGATTAAGACCCAGTACTTC.